The rows below give T cell receptor beta chains drawn from one sample of a study of regulatory T cells in long-lasting Graves disease. MiXCR was run by TCRdb on the multiplex PCR reads, yielding one entry per CDR3 protein. This sample has 600,000 to 800,000 distinct CDR3 sequences, with about 30% found just once. Sequenced here: peripheral blood mononuclear cells (PBMCs), sampled when the disease was refractory, from a patient treated with antithyroid drugs. These receptors all come from a female donor with Graves disease. CDR3s include the opening cysteine and the closing phenylalanine or tryptophan. Each record gives: J gene, clone size, D gene, V gene, CDR3 protein, CDR3 DNA. D genes are given only for firm matches. For some rows the clone size is stated as once, few or many, or as a class when expanded; others skip it.

TRBJ2-5	few	NA	TRBV29-1	CSGHRGETQYF	TGCAGCGGCCATAGGGGGGAGACCCAGTACTTC
TRBJ2-7	few	TRBD1	TRBV6-2/TRBV6-3	CASRDSIYEQYF	TGTGCCAGCCGGGACAGCATCTACGAGCAGTACTTC
TRBJ1-5	NA	TRBD1	TRBV2	CASSKDRPWSQPQHF	TGTGCCAGCAGTAAGGACAGGCCCTGGAGTCAGCCCCAGCATTTT
TRBJ1-4	NA	NA	TRBV7-2	CASSLSGQASEKLFF	TGTGCCAGCAGCTTATCGGGGCAAGCCAGTGAAAAACTGTTTTTT
TRBJ1-1	many	TRBD1	TRBV28	CASRSGQAYTEAFF	TGTGCCAGCAGATCCGGACAGGCTTACACTGAAGCTTTCTTT
TRBJ2-7	many	TRBD1	TRBV27	CASSLTGVAYEQYF	TGTGCCAGCAGCTTAACAGGGGTCGCCTACGAGCAGTACTTC
TRBJ2-5	many	NA	TRBV27	CASSLSLFPGETQYF	TGTGCCAGCAGTTTATCTCTCTTTCCTGGGGAGACCCAGTACTTC
TRBJ1-1	many	NA	TRBV7-8	CASSLAQLATEAFF	TGTGCCAGCAGCTTAGCCCAGTTGGCCACTGAAGCTTTCTTT
TRBJ1-1	once	NA	TRBV11-2	CAGSSTGTNTEAFF	TGTGCCGGCAGCTCCACAGGGACCAACACTGAAGCTTTCTTT
TRBJ2-2	NA	NA	TRBV20-1	CSARSGTGELFF	TGCAGTGCTAGGTCCGGCACCGGGGAGCTGTTTTTT
TRBJ1-2	NA	NA	TRBV19	CASSMRRAALINGYTF	TGTGCCAGTAGTATGCGAAGGGCAGCCCTAATAAATGGCTACACCTTC
TRBJ1-2	NA	NA	TRBV19	CASSWRSNYGYTF	TGTGCCAGTAGTTGGCGCAGCAACTATGGCTACACCTTC
TRBJ1-1	NA	TRBD1	TRBV5-1	CASSLVRSGGRNTEAFF	TGCGCCAGCAGCTTGGTCCGGTCAGGGGGCAGGAACACTGAAGCTTTCTTT
TRBJ2-7	many	TRBD2	TRBV11-2	CASSSPGVSGSYEQYF	TGTGCCAGCAGCTCCCCGGGAGTCAGCGGGAGTTACGAGCAGTACTTC
TRBJ2-7	NA	NA	TRBV19	CASSAGPGYEQYF	TGTGCCAGTAGTGCCGGGCCAGGATACGAGCAGTACTTC
TRBJ2-7	NA	TRBD2	TRBV20-1	CSASSSGTPYEQYF	TGCAGTGCTAGTTCTAGCGGGACACCCTACGAGCAGTACTTC
TRBJ2-2	NA	TRBD2	TRBV20-1	CSGTSDTGELFF	TGCAGCGGGACTAGCGACACCGGGGAGCTGTTTTTT
TRBJ2-1	few	TRBD2	TRBV5-1	CASSLASGRVNEQFF	TGCGCCAGCAGCTTGGCTAGCGGGAGGGTGAATGAGCAGTTCTTC
TRBJ2-1	NA	TRBD2	TRBV6-2/TRBV6-3	CASSYGLAGVSEQFF	TGTGCCAGCAGTTATGGATTAGCGGGAGTGAGTGAGCAGTTCTTC
TRBJ1-2	NA	NA	TRBV20-1	CSARDTRSNYGYTF	TGCAGTGCTAGAGATACCAGGAGTAACTATGGCTACACCTTC
TRBJ1-2	NA	NA	TRBV5-1	CASAGISGYGYTF	TGCGCCAGCGCGGGGATCTCGGGCTATGGCTACACCTTC
TRBJ1-1	many	NA	TRBV6-2/TRBV6-3	CASRIGLITEAFF	TGTGCCAGCAGGATTGGACTGATCACTGAAGCTTTCTTT
TRBJ1-2	many	TRBD1	TRBV12-5	CASGLGPSLQGGHYGYTF	TGTGCTAGTGGTTTGGGCCCCTCCCTCCAGGGGGGTCACTATGGCTACACCTTC
TRBJ2-7	NA	TRBD1	TRBV6-1	CASHPGQGRFDEQYF	TGTGCCAGCCACCCAGGACAGGGTAGATTCGACGAGCAGTACTTC
TRBJ1-2	NA	NA	TRBV10-2	CASSESISGGTGRNGYTF	TGCGCCAGCAGTGAGTCTATATCGGGGGGAACAGGGAGGAACGGCTACACCTTC
TRBJ2-7	few	TRBD2	TRBV20-1	CSARDTGTSGRREQYF	TGCAGTGCTAGAGATACCGGGACTAGCGGGAGGCGCGAGCAGTACTTC
TRBJ1-2	NA	TRBD1	TRBV9	CASSPRDRVNANYGYTF	TGTGCCAGCAGCCCCCGGGACAGGGTTAACGCGAACTATGGCTACACCTTC
TRBJ2-7	NA	NA	TRBV30	CAWTPGVGTEQYF	TGTGCCTGGACCCCCGGGGTGGGGACAGAGCAGTACTTC
TRBJ2-2	NA	NA	TRBV7-9	CASSRTAGELFF	TGTGCCAGCAGCCGGACAGCCGGGGAGCTGTTTTTT
TRBJ2-7	many	TRBD1	TRBV12-3/TRBV12-4	CASTNRQGEWYEQYF	TGTGCCAGCACCAACCGACAGGGGGAATGGTACGAGCAGTACTTC
TRBJ1-1	NA	NA	TRBV12-3/TRBV12-4	CASTLKGRTEAFF	TGTGCCAGCACCCTGAAGGGGAGGACTGAAGCTTTCTTT
TRBJ2-7	few	TRBD2	TRBV9	CASSVVPGLERSEQYF	TGTGCCAGCAGCGTAGTTCCGGGACTAGAGAGATCCGAGCAGTACTTC
TRBJ1-2	many	NA	TRBV12-3/TRBV12-4	CASRPQPPTYGYTF	TGTGCCAGCAGACCGCAACCTCCGACCTATGGCTACACCTTC
TRBJ1-2	few	NA	TRBV13	CASSLGRKRLNYGYTF	TGTGCCAGCAGCTTAGGCCGGAAGCGGTTGAACTATGGCTACACCTTC
TRBJ1-1	few	NA	TRBV29-1	CSVEVGIGNTEAFF	TGCAGCGTTGAAGTGGGGATAGGGAACACTGAAGCTTTCTTT
TRBJ1-2	few	NA	TRBV5-1	CASSVTGANYGYTF	TGCGCCAGCAGCGTCACAGGAGCGAACTATGGCTACACCTTC
TRBJ1-1	NA	NA	TRBV20-1	CSARDRAGEDTEAFF	TGCAGTGCTAGAGATCGGGCAGGGGAGGACACTGAAGCTTTCTTT
TRBJ1-5	NA	NA	TRBV20-1	CSAQGSPNLQPQHF	TGCAGTGCTCAGGGTAGCCCCAATCTTCAGCCCCAGCATTTT
TRBJ1-6	NA	TRBD1	TRBV6-2/TRBV6-3	CASRNGQGSSPLHF	TGTGCCAGCAGGAATGGACAGGGATCTTCACCCCTCCACTTT
TRBJ2-1	NA	NA	TRBV7-9	CASSLGSDLTRQFF	TGTGCCAGCAGCTTAGGAAGCGACTTGACTAGACAGTTCTTC
TRBJ1-5	few	NA	TRBV6-2/TRBV6-3	CASRRRTGRGNQPQHF	TGTGCCAGCAGGAGACGAACAGGGAGAGGCAATCAGCCCCAGCATTTT
TRBJ1-1	NA	NA	TRBV5-1	CASSLWQDGTEAFF	TGCGCCAGCAGCTTGTGGCAGGATGGCACTGAAGCTTTCTTT
TRBJ1-5	few	NA	TRBV2	CAVELSGKAQHF	TGTGCCGTGGAGCTCTCCGGAAAGGCCCAGCATTTT
TRBJ2-4	NA	NA	TRBV20-1	CSAKMGPSQYF	TGCAGTGCTAAAATGGGACCGAGTCAGTACTTC
TRBJ1-3	few	NA	TRBV12-3/TRBV12-4	CASGAGVAGNTIYF	TGTGCCAGCGGCGCAGGGGTCGCTGGAAACACCATATATTTT
TRBJ2-5	NA	NA	TRBV11-2	CASSLSTLTQETQYF	TGTGCCAGCAGCTTATCTACTTTAACCCAAGAGACCCAGTACTTC